This TCR beta chain was sequenced for a study of blood T cell repertoires in COVID-19. The wider study: The analysed material was cDNA or gDNA that came from T cells, B-cell-depleted T cells, or PBMCs.

Germline V gene data show CDR1 as LNHDA and CDR2 as SQIVND (reference sequence). With 6 bases removed from V and 2 bases from J, the gap between germline ends came to 22 bases. CDR3 length equals 17 residues. Original analysis: Counts of nucleated cells, estimated from reference gene primer amplification, were obtained. Sequencing used immunoSEQ multiplex PCR; TCRdb keeps in-frame clones, though not all of them. For V, J and clone size, that table is used; D and trimming come from the DNA. Among around 190,000 clones listed, approximately 84% were seen once. The chain has TRBV19 and TRBJ1-2, with D perhaps TRBD1 (5 bases). The receptor was isolated from a human donor in a cohort sampled during active COVID-19. The sequenced sample consisted of peripheral blood. This CDR3 is CASRPLSLTALNYGYTF. The CDR3 DNA reads as TGTGCCAGTAGACCCCTCTCGTTGACAGCCTTAAACTATGGCTACACCTTC.